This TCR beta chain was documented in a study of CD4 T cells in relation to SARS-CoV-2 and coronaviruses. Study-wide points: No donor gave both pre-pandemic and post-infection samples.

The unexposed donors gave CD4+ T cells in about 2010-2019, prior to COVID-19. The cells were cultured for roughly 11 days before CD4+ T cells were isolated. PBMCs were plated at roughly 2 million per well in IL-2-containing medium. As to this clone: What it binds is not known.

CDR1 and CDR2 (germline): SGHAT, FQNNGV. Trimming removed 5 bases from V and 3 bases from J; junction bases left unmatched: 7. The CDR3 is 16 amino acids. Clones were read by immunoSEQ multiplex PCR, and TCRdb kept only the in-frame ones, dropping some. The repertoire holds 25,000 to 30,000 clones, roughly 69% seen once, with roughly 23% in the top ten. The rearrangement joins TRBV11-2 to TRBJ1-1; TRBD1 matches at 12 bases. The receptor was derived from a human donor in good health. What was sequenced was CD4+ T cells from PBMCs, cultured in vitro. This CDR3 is CASSRDRGLVDTEAFF. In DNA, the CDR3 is TGTGCCAGCAGCAGGGACAGGGGGCTTGTCGACACTGAAGCTTTCTTT.